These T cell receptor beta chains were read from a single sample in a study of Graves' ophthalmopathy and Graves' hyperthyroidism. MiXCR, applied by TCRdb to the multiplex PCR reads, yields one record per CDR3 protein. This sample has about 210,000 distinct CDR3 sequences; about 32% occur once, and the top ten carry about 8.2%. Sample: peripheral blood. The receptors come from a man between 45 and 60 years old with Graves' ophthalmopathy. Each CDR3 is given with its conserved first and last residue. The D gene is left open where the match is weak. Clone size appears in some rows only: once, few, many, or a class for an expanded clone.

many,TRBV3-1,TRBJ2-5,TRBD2,CASSSRDYVTQYF,TGTGCCAGCAGCTCCCGGGACTATGTAACCCAGTACTTC
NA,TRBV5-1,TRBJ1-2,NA,CASSKDDRTLYGYTF,TGCGCCAGCAGCAAGGACGACAGGACCCTCTATGGCTACACCTTC
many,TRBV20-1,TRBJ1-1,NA,CSARQVGTEAFF,TGCAGTGCCAGACAGGTGGGCACTGAAGCTTTCTTT
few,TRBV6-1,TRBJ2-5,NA,CASSDGAGPETQYF,TGTGCCAGCAGTGATGGGGCAGGACCCGAGACCCAGTACTTC
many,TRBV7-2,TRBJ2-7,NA,CASSLQFYEQYF,TGTGCCAGCAGCTTACAGTTCTACGAGCAGTACTTC
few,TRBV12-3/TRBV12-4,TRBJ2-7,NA,CASSDATYDAYEQYF,TGTGCCAGCAGTGATGCTACTTATGACGCCTACGAGCAGTACTTC
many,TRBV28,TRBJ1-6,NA,CASSLLVPDPPLHF,TGTGCCAGCAGTTTACTGGTACCAGACCCACCCCTCCACTTT
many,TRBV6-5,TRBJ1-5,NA,CASSYAPGVRSNQPQHF,TGTGCCAGCAGTTACGCACCCGGGGTGAGGAGCAATCAGCCCCAGCATTTT
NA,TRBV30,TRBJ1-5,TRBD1,CAWSVQGAQPQHF,TGTGCCTGGAGTGTACAGGGGGCTCAGCCCCAGCATTTT
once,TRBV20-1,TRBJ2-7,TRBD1,CSARSRDRDPIMLYEQYF,TGCAGTGCTCGAAGCCGGGACAGGGACCCAATCATGCTCTACGAGCAGTACTTC
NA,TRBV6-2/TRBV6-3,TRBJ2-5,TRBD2,CASSYISGRALETQYF,TGTGCCAGCAGTTACATTAGCGGGAGGGCCTTAGAGACCCAGTACTTC
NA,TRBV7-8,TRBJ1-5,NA,CASSPLGSNQPQHF,TGTGCCAGCAGCCCCCTGGGGAGCAATCAGCCCCAGCATTTT
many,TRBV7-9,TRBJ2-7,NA,CASSPRGLSYEQYF,TGTGCCAGCAGCCCCCGGGGACTTTCCTACGAGCAGTACTTC